These 17 T cell receptor beta chains originate from one sample sequenced in a study of T cells expressing NK-cell markers. Reanalyzing the 5' RACE reads, TCRdb keeps one entry per CDR3 protein, without DNA. The table lists some 460,000 distinct CDR3 sequences, with 1.4% to 1.5% in the top ten. The specimen was blood T cells: a sorted CD56 or NKG2C T cell subset, CD4+ or CD8+ T cells, or bulk PBMC T cells (not recorded which). These receptors originate from a woman in her forties or fifties in good health.

The rearrangement joins TRBV12-3 or TRBV12-4 to TRBJ2-3; the TRBD2 assignment by TCRdb is unverifiable without DNA. CDR3 length: 14 residues. CDR3 loop: CASSGPGLSDTQYF.

V gene TRBV6-1 combines with J gene TRBJ2-7; without DNA, the TCRdb call of TRBD2 cannot be checked. Germline V CDR1 and CDR2: MNHNS, SASEGT. The CDR3 spans 15 residues. CDR3 loop: CASSALTSGAYEQYF.

The chain combines TRBV5-8 with TRBJ1-6; TCRdb indicates TRBD1, and absent DNA this call remains unverified. From germline, CDR1 is SGHTS and CDR2 YDEGEE. This CDR3 is built from 14 residues. CDR3 region: CASSSDRGNSPLHF. Variable domain in full (rest from reference TRBV5-8 and TRBJ1-6): EAGVTQSPTHLIKTRGQQATLRCSPISGHTSVYWYQQALGLGLQFLLWYDEGEERNRGNFPPRFSGRQFPNYSSELNVNALELEDSALYLCASSSDRGNSPLHFGNGTRLTVT.

V gene TRBV5-5 combines with J gene TRBJ2-5; TCRdb designates TRBD1, a call that cannot be tested without DNA. Per the germline V gene, CDR1 is SGHKS and CDR2 is YYEKEE (reference sequence). The CDR3 has 16 amino acids. This chain's CDR3 is CASSSKGDGLGETQYF. The full variable domain, its missing parts supplied by reference TRBV5-5 and TRBJ2-5, is DAGVTQSPTHLIKTRGQQVTLRCSPISGHKSVSWYQQVLGQGPQFIFQYYEKEERGRGNFPDRFSARQFPNYSSELNVNALLLGDSALYLCASSSKGDGLGETQYFGPGTRLLVL.

The chain links TRBV5-1 to TRBJ2-2; TCRdb gives TRBD1 as the D gene, but with no DNA this cannot be confirmed. Germline CDR1 reads SGHRS; CDR2 reads YFSETQ. CDR3 length equals 15 residues. The CDR3 region is CASSPTGKVAGELFF.

J is TRBJ2-1 and V is TRBV5-1; TCRdb's D gene call, TRBD1, goes unchecked for lack of DNA. From germline, CDR1 is SGHRS and CDR2 YFSETQ. This CDR3 region has 15 residues. The CDR3 protein is CASSLELRVGNEQFF.

The chain couples TRBV7-2 to TRBJ1-5; TCRdb lists TRBD1, though no DNA is available to test this call. Germline V lookup: CDR1 SGHTA, CDR2 FQGNSA. This CDR3 comprises 16 residues. Here the CDR3 reads CASSLNAGTGHQPQHF. Filled out from reference TRBV7-2 and TRBJ1-5, the complete variable domain reads GAGVSQSPSNKVTEKGKDVELRCDPISGHTALYWYRQSLGQGLEFLIYFQGNSAPDKSGLPSDRFSAERTGGSVSTLTIQRTQQEDSAVYLCASSLNAGTGHQPQHFGDGTRLSIL.

V usage is TRBV12-3 or TRBV12-4 and J usage is TRBJ1-3; TCRdb outputs TRBD1, but without DNA this stays unchecked. CDR3 length: 16 amino acids. CDR3 in amino acids: CASLARVLISGNTIYF.

This chain joins TRBV5-1 and TRBJ1-1; TCRdb proposes TRBD1, but this gene call is untestable without DNA. This CDR3 spans 15 amino acids. Germline V gene lookup returns CDR1 SGHRS and CDR2 YFSETQ. CDR3 residues: CASSPARAGVTEAFF.

The rearrangement links TRBV14 to TRBJ2-7. There are 14 residues in the CDR3. The V gene's germline CDR1 is SGHDN and CDR2 FVKESK. This chain's CDR3 is CASSQRAAAYEQYF.

J is TRBJ2-1 and V is TRBV3-1; the D gene TCRdb calls, TRBD1, cannot be checked with no DNA. This CDR3 contains 18 residues. CDR1 is LGHDT, CDR2 YNNKEL, per germline (reference sequence). CDR3 region: CASSQMAPLAGSYNEQFF.

The chain combines TRBV5-1 with TRBJ2-3. The CDR3 covers 13 residues. In germline, CDR1 is SGHRS, CDR2 YFSETQ. This chain's CDR3 is CASMLEGTDTQYF.

This rearrangement joins TRBV11-2 to TRBJ1-3; TCRdb proposes TRBD1, but this gene call is untestable without DNA. CDR3 length: 15 residues. Germline CDR1 and CDR2: SGHAT and FQNNGV. CDR3 region: CASSLVPGVGNTIYF.

This sequence joins TRBV24-1 and TRBJ2-5; TCRdb selects TRBD2, and the lack of DNA leaves this call unchecked. From germline, CDR1 is KGHDR and CDR2 SFDVKD. This CDR3 is 15 amino acids long. CDR3: CATSAPRDFQETQYF.

The chain uses TRBV20-1 and TRBJ1-4. Looked up from germline, CDR1 is DFQATT and CDR2 is SNEGSKA (reference sequence). This CDR3 is built from 12 residues. CDR3 residues: CSAQGVEEKLFF.

The chain is built from TRBV10-3 and TRBJ2-5. CDR1 is ENHRY, CDR2 SYGVKD, per germline. The CDR3 has 14 residues. The CDR3 spells CAISESGLKETQYF.

The chain carries TRBV5-6 and TRBJ2-3; TCRdb's D gene call, TRBD2, goes unchecked for lack of DNA. Germline V CDR1 and CDR2: SGHDT, YYEEEE. This CDR3 comprises 16 residues. The chain's CDR3 is CASSLAGRTYTDTQYF.